This TCR beta chain was recorded in a study of radiotherapy plus CTLA-4 blockade in lung cancer. Profiled with immunoSEQ multiplex PCR; TCRdb holds only in-frame clones, not every one. The sample has 50,000 to 85,000 clones, over 80% seen once. Germline CDR1 reads MNHEY; CDR2 reads SMNVEV (reference sequence). V lost 6 bases, J lost 1 base, and 10 bases stayed unmatched. The CDR3 is 16 residues long. The sequencing here drew on peripheral blood, taken from a patient treated with radiotherapy plus ipilimumab. The TCR originated in a human donor with non-small cell lung cancer who had a partial response to radiotherapy plus ipilimumab. This sequence joins TRBV27 and TRBJ2-3, with 7 nucleotides matching TRBD2. CDR3 in amino acids: CASSRIGAGRTDTQYF. The CDR3 bases are TGTGCCAGCAGCCGCATAGGAGCGGGGCGCACAGATACGCAGTATTTT.